A single sample is the source of the 27 T cell receptor beta chains below, sequenced in a study of technical replicates of blood from a few donors (dated by TCRdb to 2017 to 2019). The receptor library was made with the immunoSEQ multiplex PCR assay. TCRdb carries this immuneACCESS record with in-frame sequences only. Its versions omit some clonotypes, under half of them owing to an unresolved V gene in the studies checked, with the rest unexplained. This sample lists 55,000 to 80,000 clones; 95% to 97% were detected once. Clones ranked in the top ten supply approximately 0.2% of the sample. Material for sequencing was T cells isolated from PBMCs. The receptors were gathered from a human donor in good health.

This clone was observed once. J is TRBJ1-6 and V is TRBV5-4; weak D call: TRBD1 (6 bases). The CDR3 is made up of 16 amino acids. Germline lookup yields CDR1 SGHNT and CDR2 YYREEE (reference sequence). The germline V and J ends were trimmed by 2 bases and 8 bases, with 17 bases remaining between them. The CDR3 nucleotides are TGTGCCAGCAGCTTAGACAGGCTCCAAGGGGATTCACCCCTCCACTTT. This gives the protein CASSLDRLQGDSPLHF.

V usage is TRBV5-4 and J usage is TRBJ2-7; 7 positions agree with TRBD2. V shed 3 bases, J shed 2 bases, and the junction held 17 bases outside the gene matches. CDR1 is SGHNT, CDR2 YYREEE, per germline (reference sequence). This CDR3 has 18 residues. CDR3 loop: CASSSQGGGRGIPYEQYF. CDR3 sequence (DNA): TGTGCCAGCAGCTCCCAAGGCGGCGGGAGAGGAATCCCCTACGAGCAGTACTTC.

The CDR3 loop reads CASRDWQGGETQYF. The CDR3 DNA follows: TGTGCCAGTCGCGACTGGCAGGGTGGAGAGACCCAGTACTTC. The chain recombines TRBV19 with TRBJ2-5; a weak D match, TRBD1 (5 bases). The CDR3 totals 14 residues. V gave up 8 bases and J gave up 4 bases, with 17 bases separating them. CDR1 is LNHDA and CDR2 is SQIVND in the germline V gene (reference sequence).

V is TRBV5-8 and J is TRBJ2-1; D possibly corresponds to TRBD1 (5 bases). CDR1 and CDR2 (germline): SGHTS, YDEGEE. The CDR3 has 16 amino acids. The V end was cut by 3 bases, the J end by 4 bases, with 17 bases between. This chain's CDR3 is CASSWTRSSQYNEQFF. Written as DNA, the CDR3 is TGTGCCAGCAGCTGGACACGCTCTTCACAGTACAATGAGCAGTTCTTC.

The V gene is TRBV5-5, the J gene TRBJ1-1; no clear D. Per the germline V gene, CDR1 is SGHKS and CDR2 is YYEKEE (reference sequence). This CDR3 is 14 amino acids long. Trimming took 0 bases from V and 4 from J, leaving 10 bases between them. The CDR3: CASSLVEFGTEAFF. In DNA form, the CDR3 reads TGTGCCAGCAGCTTGGTGGAGTTTGGCACTGAAGCTTTCTTT.

This clone appeared a few times. The chain uses TRBV21-1 and TRBJ2-1; the table's D call, TRBD2, has no DNA check behind it. TRBV21-1 represents a pseudogene. The CDR3 has 20 amino acids. The CDR3 is CASSGRRLQTKKPPYNEQFF. The CDR3, as DNA: TGTGCCAGCAGCGGCAGGAGGCTCCAAACCAAAAAGCCGCCCTACAATGAGCAGTTCTTC.

The chain is built from TRBV11-3 and TRBJ2-7; the D gene is possibly TRBD2 (6 bases). Germline V gene sequence: CDR1 SGHNT, CDR2 YENEEA. Trimming cost V 5 bases and J 2 bases, with 16 bases left between them. This CDR3 contains 15 residues. The CDR3 bases are TGTGCCAGCAGCATCACGGGACTCAGGCCCTACGAGCAGTACTTC. Translating gives CASSITGLRPYEQYF.

The genes are TRBV28 and TRBJ2-5; D may be TRBD1 (5 bases). The CDR3 runs to 16 residues. Germline loops: CDR1 MDHEN, CDR2 SYDVKM. V lost 7 bases and J lost 4, with 22 bases in between. The CDR3 loop reads CASTFEPGSGSETQYF. CDR3 sequence (DNA): TGTGCCAGCACGTTTGAACCAGGGTCCGGTTCAGAGACCCAGTACTTC.

The gene calls are TRBV28 and TRBJ2-1; 13 bases fit TRBD2. The J segment lost 3 bases and the V segment lost 6 bases, leaving 2 bases of the junction unmatched. Germline-derived CDR1 and CDR2 are MDHEN and SYDVKM. This CDR3 is built from 15 residues. The CDR3 protein is CASRWTSGSYNEQFF. CDR3 DNA sequence: TGTGCCAGCAGGTGGACTAGCGGGAGCTACAATGAGCAGTTCTTC.

This clone came up once. The chain is built from TRBV29-1 and TRBJ2-7; 7 bases fit TRBD2. This CDR3 spans 11 amino acids. Germline CDR1 and CDR2: SQVTM and ANQGSEA. The ends lost 4 bases at V and 3 bases at J; junction bases unmatched: 0. DNA for the CDR3: TGCAGCGTTGGGGGGGGCTACGAGCAGTACTTC. Its protein is CSVGGGYEQYF.

The CDR3 coding sequence is TGTGCCAGCAGTTTATCGCGGGAGACCCAGTACTTC. Encoded protein: CASSLSRETQYF. V and J are TRBV27 and TRBJ2-5; D call uncertain. Looked up from germline, CDR1 is MNHEY and CDR2 is SMNVEV (reference sequence). CDR3 size: 12 residues. V gave up 0 bases and J gave up 5 bases, with 4 bases separating them.

The chain uses TRBV15 and TRBJ1-2, with D possibly being TRBD1 (5 bases). CDR3 length equals 16 residues. Germline assignment: CDR1 LNHNV and CDR2 YYDKDF (reference sequence). Trimming took 0 bases from V and 8 from J, leaving 19 bases between them. The CDR3 DNA reads as TGTGCCACCAGCAGAGATGCCCAGGGTGCCCGGGAGGGCTACACCTTC. Amino acids: CATSRDAQGAREGYTF.

The chain couples TRBV7-9 to TRBJ2-5; TRBD2 aligns across 13 bases. The CDR3 runs to 16 residues. Trimming cost V 5 bases and J 4 bases; bases outside gene matches: 7. Germline V gene sequence: CDR1 SEHNR, CDR2 FQNEAQ (reference sequence). The CDR3 loop reads CASSPRLAGGGETQYF. In DNA form, the CDR3 reads TGTGCCAGCAGCCCACGACTAGCGGGAGGAGGAGAGACCCAGTACTTC.

CDR3 loop: CASSYSGRASGETQYF. DNA for the CDR3: TGTGCCAGCAGTTATAGCGGGAGGGCCTCGGGGGAGACCCAGTACTTC. The V and J genes are TRBV6-6 and TRBJ2-5, with 11 bases aligning to TRBD2. From germline, CDR1 is MNHNY and CDR2 SVGAGI (reference sequence). The CDR3 is 16 residues long. V lost 3 bases and J lost 5; bases outside the gene matches: 8.

The chain combines TRBV11-2 with TRBJ2-1, with TRBD2 matching over 11 bases. V lost 6 bases to trimming and J lost 3 bases; unmatched junction nucleotides: 4. The CDR3 is 15 amino acids. Germline CDR1 and CDR2: SGHAT and FQNNGV. This CDR3 is CASRSGTSGYNEQFF. CDR3 DNA: TGTGCCAGCAGATCCGGGACTAGCGGCTACAATGAGCAGTTCTTC.

The chain couples TRBV10-1 to TRBJ1-1; D might be TRBD1 (5 bases). CDR1 and CDR2 from the germline V gene are WNHNN and SYGVQD (reference sequence). V lost 0 bases and J 6 bases, leaving 11 bases between the germline ends. CDR3 size: 14 residues. The CDR3 nucleotides read TGCGCCAGCAGTGAGTCGACAGTATCAGCTGAAGCTTTCTTT. Protein product: CASSESTVSAEAFF.

This chain joins TRBV5-1 and TRBJ2-5, with a weak D call TRBD2 (5 bases). There are 13 residues in the CDR3. V gave up 3 bases and J gave up 5 bases, with 11 bases separating them. Germline V gives CDR1 SGHRS, CDR2 YFSETQ. The CDR3 spells CASSSRDPETQYF. The DNA of the CDR3 is TGCGCCAGCAGCTCCCGGGATCCCGAGACCCAGTACTTC.

In the case of this clone: Distinct nucleotide sequences in the sample also encode this CDR3. The CDR3 is CASSPGQGGETQYF. DNA for the CDR3: TGTGCCAGCTCACCCGGACAGGGGGGGGAGACCCAGTACTTC. The chain combines TRBV18 with TRBJ2-5; 10 positions match TRBD1. The J segment lost 5 bases and the V segment lost 3 bases, leaving 3 bases of the junction unmatched. The CDR3 spans 14 residues. CDR1 and CDR2 (germline): KGHSH, LQKENI.

The chain is built from TRBV28 and TRBJ2-2, with a possible D match to TRBD2 (5 bases). V was cut by 5 bases and J by 5 bases, with 18 bases left in between. The CDR3 runs 16 residues. Germline CDR1 is MDHEN and CDR2 is SYDVKM. The CDR3 here is CASSPPDGKFTGELFF. CDR3 coding DNA: TGTGCCAGCAGTCCCCCCGACGGGAAGTTTACCGGGGAGCTGTTTTTT.

This sequence joins TRBV5-6 and TRBJ2-7; 8 nucleotides line up with TRBD2. The CDR3 is 14 residues long. The germline V gene encodes CDR1 SGHDT and CDR2 YYEEEE. V lost 0 bases to trimming and J lost 3 bases; unmatched junction nucleotides: 2. The CDR3 nucleotides are TGTGCCAGCAGCTTGGAAGCGGGGGACTACGAGCAGTACTTC. The encoded protein is CASSLEAGDYEQYF.

The CDR3 here is CASSRQGRDEAFF. CDR3 DNA: TGTGCCAGCAGTCGACAGGGGCGTGATGAAGCTTTCTTT. The chain uses TRBV9 and TRBJ1-1; 8 bases match TRBD1. From germline, CDR1 is SGDLS and CDR2 YYNGEE. This CDR3 has 13 residues. J gave up 7 bases and V 5 bases, and 7 bases lay outside the gene matches.

The J gene is TRBJ1-1, the V gene TRBV14; D remains ambiguous. CDR3 length: 14 amino acids. The V end was cut by 1 base, the J end by 5 bases, with 11 bases between. Germline CDR1 and CDR2: SGHDN and FVKESK. The CDR3 DNA follows: TGTGCCAGCAGCCAAGTGGGCCTCGGAACTGAAGCTTTCTTT. This codes for CASSQVGLGTEAFF.

The V and J genes are TRBV19 and TRBJ2-1; D is ambiguous. Germline V gives CDR1 LNHDA, CDR2 SQIVND (reference sequence). CDR3 length: 11 residues. Trimming took 7 bases from V and 6 from J, leaving 7 bases between them. The CDR3 region has the DNA TGTGCCAGTATGATCGGCAATGAGCAGTTCTTC. Amino acid sequence: CASMIGNEQFF.

The rearrangement uses TRBV11-2 and TRBJ2-4; D possibly corresponds to TRBD1 (6 bases). There are 18 residues in the CDR3. V lost 5 bases, J lost 0 bases, and 20 bases lay in between. Germline lookup yields CDR1 SGHAT and CDR2 FQNNGV. CDR3 sequence reads: CASSLPEGQKLAKNIQYF. The CDR3 DNA reads TGTGCCAGCAGCCTGCCAGAAGGACAGAAACTAGCCAAAAACATTCAGTACTTC.

This chain joins TRBV5-1 and TRBJ2-5, with TRBD2 matching 10 bases. Germline CDR1 SGHRS, CDR2 YFSETQ. After removal of 4 bases from V and 3 bases from J, the junction contained 6 bases not matched to a gene. CDR3 length equals 15 residues. CDR3 nucleotide sequence: TGCGCCAGCAGCCTCGATGGGACTAGCGAAGAGACCCAGTACTTC. This sequence encodes CASSLDGTSEETQYF.

The rearrangement links TRBV2 to TRBJ2-1; TRBD1 aligns across 9 bases. The germline V gene has CDR1 SNHLY and CDR2 FYNNEI. Unmatched junction bases numbered 10, after V lost 5 bases and J lost 5 bases. The CDR3 totals 16 residues. The CDR3 DNA reads TGTGCCAGCAGTTATGGACAGGGGAGGGTAAACAATGAGCAGTTCTTC. This sequence encodes CASSYGQGRVNNEQFF.

This clone was recorded only once. The chain joins TRBV6-5 to TRBJ2-2, with D unclear. CDR3 length: 14 residues. Between the trimmed V and J ends, which lost 5 bases and 4 bases, there was a span of 11 bases. Germline V gives CDR1 MNHEY, CDR2 SVGAGI. The CDR3: CASSARVGTGELFF. The CDR3 DNA reads TGTGCCAGCAGTGCCCGGGTAGGCACCGGGGAGCTGTTTTTT.